The 26 T cell receptor beta chains listed next were all sequenced from one sample in a study of CD8+ T cells in alopecia areata. Treatment reported: oral pan-JAK inhibitor, 5-10 mg twice daily. Extracted from the samples, RNA was reverse transcribed into cDNA to serve as the sequencing template. Only in-frame clones appear in the TCRdb table, and some are missing; sequencing was by immunoSEQ multiplex PCR. The sample shows some 150,000 clones, nearly 55% of them seen only once. Sequencing used CD8+ T cells sorted from blood, obtained at week 4, from a patient treated with tofacitinib. These receptors came from a human donor with alopecia areata.

The chain has TRBV27 and TRBJ2-7; D is unresolved. V lost 5 bases to trimming and J lost 5 bases, with 16 bases between them. The CDR3 covers 14 residues. Germline V gene data show CDR1 as MNHEY and CDR2 as SMNVEV (reference sequence). The DNA for the CDR3 is TGTGCCAGCAGTCCCTCTGGCAGGATCGACGAGCAGTACTTC. Translated: CASSPSGRIDEQYF.

The chain employs TRBV13 and TRBJ1-3; D is unclear. Between the trimmed V and J ends, which lost 0 bases and 4 bases, there was a span of 4 bases. CDR3 length: 13 residues. Germline-derived CDR1 and CDR2 are PRHDT and FYEKMQ (reference sequence). The CDR3 region is CASSLGGGNTIYF. The CDR3 DNA follows: TGTGCCAGCAGCTTAGGGGGAGGAAACACCATATATTTT.

The chain is built from TRBV7-9 and TRBJ1-2, with D possibly being TRBD1 (5 bases). This CDR3 region has 13 residues. V gave up 5 bases and J gave up 5 bases, with 12 bases separating them. Germline lookup yields CDR1 SEHNR and CDR2 FQNEAQ (reference sequence). The DNA of the CDR3 is TGTGCCAGCAGCCTCGGGACGGTTTATGGCTACACCTTC. Translated: CASSLGTVYGYTF. The full variable domain, with the rest looked up from reference TRBV7-9 and TRBJ1-2, is DTGVSQNPRHKITKRGQNVTFRCDPISEHNRLYWYRQTLGQGPEFLTYFQNEAQLEKSRLLSDRFSAERPKGSFSTLEIQRTEQGDSAMYLCASSLGTVYGYTFGSGTRLTVV.

This clone occurred a few times. Written as DNA, the CDR3 is TGCAGCGTTATGACAGGGCCCTACGAGCAGTACTTC. Protein: CSVMTGPYEQYF. V and J are TRBV29-1 and TRBJ2-7, with 7 bases identical to TRBD1. Germline lookup yields CDR1 SQVTM and CDR2 ANQGSEA. This CDR3 is 12 amino acids long. V trimming: 5 bases; J trimming: 2 bases; junction bases outside the gene matches: 3.

This clone was picked up a small number of times. J is TRBJ2-2 and V is TRBV30; D call uncertain. Germline CDR1 and CDR2: GTSNPN and SVGIG (reference sequence). V dropped 1 base and J dropped 5 bases, with 5 bases sitting between them. The CDR3 runs to 12 residues. Here the CDR3 reads CAWSGGTGELFF. The CDR3, as DNA: TGTGCCTGGAGTGGGGGTACCGGGGAGCTGTTTTTT.

V is TRBV5-6 and J is TRBJ2-7; D may be TRBD1 (5 bases). The germline gives CDR1 SGHDT, CDR2 YYEEEE. This CDR3 comprises 15 residues. The germline V and J ends were trimmed by 2 bases and 2 bases, with 14 bases remaining between them. CDR3 nucleotides: TGTGCCAGCAGCTTCCCTGAGGACACTACCTACGAGCAGTACTTC. Amino acids: CASSFPEDTTYEQYF.

The V and J genes are TRBV27 and TRBJ2-7; 8 bases agree with TRBD1. V was pared by 4 bases and J by 2 bases, with 7 bases of the junction left unmatched. This CDR3 spans 15 amino acids. Germline V lookup: CDR1 MNHEY, CDR2 SMNVEV (reference sequence). CDR3 DNA: TGTGCCAGCAGTTCACCCGGGACAGGTACCTACGAGCAGTACTTC. Its protein product is CASSSPGTGTYEQYF.

The V call is TRBV30, the J call TRBJ2-7; possible D gene TRBD1, 6 bases. Trimming cost V 5 bases and J 8 bases, with 10 bases left between them. The CDR3 loop spans 10 amino acids. Per germline, CDR1 GTSNPN and CDR2 SVGIG (reference sequence). Here the CDR3 reads CAWEQGKQYF. The CDR3 region has the DNA TGTGCCTGGGAACAGGGAAAGCAGTACTTC. The variable domain in full, with the rest retrieved from reference TRBV30 and TRBJ2-7, is SQTIHQWPATLVQPVGSPLSLECTVEGTSNPNLYWYRQAAGRGLQLLFYSVGIGQISSEVPQNLSASRPQDRQFILSSKKLLLSDSGFYLCAWEQGKQYFGPGTRLTVT.

The J gene is TRBJ2-3, the V gene TRBV2; 8 bases are a match to TRBD1. The CDR3 runs 14 residues. Germline CDR1 reads SNHLY; CDR2 reads FYNNEI. V shed 9 bases, J shed 0 bases, and the junction held 5 bases outside the gene matches. The CDR3 region is CARTGGPSTDTQYF. For the CDR3, the DNA is TGTGCCAGAACAGGGGGTCCTAGCACAGATACGCAGTATTTT.

This clone was seen a few times. CDR3 sequence: CASSFLAGGAEGDEQFF. Here the CDR3 DNA reads TGTGCCAGCAGCTTTCTAGCGGGGGGTGCGGAAGGCGATGAGCAGTTCTTC. The gene calls are TRBV7-9 and TRBJ2-1, with 11 bases identical to TRBD2. Looked up from germline, CDR1 is SEHNR and CDR2 is FQNEAQ (reference sequence). This CDR3 is built from 17 residues. Trimming cost V 3 bases and J 8 bases; bases outside gene matches: 12.

The V gene is TRBV18, the J gene TRBJ1-1; 9 bases map to TRBD1. CDR1 and CDR2 (germline): KGHSH, LQKENI. The CDR3 has 18 amino acids. Trimming at V came to 0 bases and at J to 0 bases, leaving 8 bases not matched to a gene. The CDR3 bases are TGTGCCAGCTCACCACCGGGCACAGGGGGCAGTCTGAACACTGAAGCTTTCTTT. It yields the protein CASSPPGTGGSLNTEAFF. Using reference TRBV18 and TRBJ1-1 for the parts outside the CDR3, the full variable domain is NAGVMQNPRHLVRRRGQEARLRCSPMKGHSHVYWYRQLPEEGLKFMVYLQKENIIDESGMPKERFSAEFPKEGPSILRIQQVVRGDSAAYFCASSPPGTGGSLNTEAFFGQGTRLTVV.

The chain couples TRBV27 to TRBJ2-3; no reliable D call. CDR1 and CDR2 from the germline V gene are MNHEY and SMNVEV (reference sequence). Trimming removed 4 bases at V and 0 bases at J, with 11 bases between. The CDR3 covers 15 residues. In DNA, the CDR3 is TGTGCCAGCAGTTGGAGCCCGAGCAGCACAGATACGCAGTATTTT. This sequence encodes CASSWSPSSTDTQYF.

The V call is TRBV4-2, the J call TRBJ2-7, with 10 bases fitting TRBD1. Germline V gene data show CDR1 as LGHNA and CDR2 as YNFKEQ. V trimming: 1 base; J trimming: 4 bases; junction bases outside the gene matches: 4. The CDR3 is made up of 15 amino acids. The CDR3 sequence: CASSQGQGALYEQYF. CDR3 DNA sequence: TGTGCCAGCAGCCAAGGACAGGGGGCATTGTACGAGCAGTACTTC.

V is TRBV25-1 and J is TRBJ2-3; 7 nucleotides align to TRBD1. The V segment lost 2 bases and the J segment 2 bases; nucleotides outside the gene matches: 10. The CDR3 extends over 17 amino acids. The germline gives CDR1 MGHDK, CDR2 SYGVNS. CDR3 bases: TGTGCCAGCAGTGAACCCCCCCGGGACAGTAACACAGATACGCAGTATTTT. As protein: CASSEPPRDSNTDTQYF.

The V and J genes are TRBV27 and TRBJ1-5; D is perhaps TRBD1 (6 bases). Trimming cost V 5 bases and J 8 bases, with 16 bases left between them. There are 14 residues in the CDR3. CDR1 and CDR2 (germline): MNHEY, SMNVEV (reference sequence). CDR3 DNA: TGTGCCAGCAGTGAATGGGGGGCGTTGGAGCCCCAGCATTTT. As protein: CASSEWGALEPQHF.

The V gene is TRBV5-1, the J gene TRBJ2-7; no definite D call. The CDR3 is 13 residues long. Germline CDR1 and CDR2: SGHRS and YFSETQ. Trimming pared 2 bases from V and 2 bases from J, leaving 8 bases between. The CDR3 protein is CASSFDGAYEQYF. In DNA form, the CDR3 reads TGCGCCAGCAGCTTCGACGGCGCCTACGAGCAGTACTTC.

The rearrangement joins TRBV5-1 to TRBJ2-2; D unresolved. CDR1 is SGHRS and CDR2 is YFSETQ in the germline V gene. Trimming cost V 5 bases and J 0 bases, with 8 bases left between them. The CDR3 length is 14 residues. The CDR3 DNA follows: TGCGCCAGCAGTTACGACACGAACACCGGGGAGCTGTTTTTT. Translated, it gives CASSYDTNTGELFF.

The rearrangement links TRBV6-5 to TRBJ2-1, with 7 bases lining up with TRBD1. The V and J ends lost 6 bases and 2 bases, in that order; junction bases with no gene match: 7. The CDR3 is 15 amino acids. Looked up from germline, CDR1 is MNHEY and CDR2 is SVGAGI. The CDR3 is CASSPGQTPYNEQFF. The CDR3 nucleotides are TGTGCCAGCAGCCCGGGACAGACCCCCTACAATGAGCAGTTCTTC.

The chain couples TRBV5-6 to TRBJ1-1; D is unclear. Germline V gene lookup returns CDR1 SGHDT and CDR2 YYEEEE. V dropped 0 bases and J dropped 1 base, with 4 bases sitting between them. The CDR3 is 13 amino acids. The CDR3 DNA reads TGTGCCAGCAGCTTGGGGGGGAACACTGAAGCTTTCTTT. This codes for CASSLGGNTEAFF.

V gene TRBV10-3 combines with J gene TRBJ2-1; no clear D gene. Germline V gene sequence: CDR1 ENHRY, CDR2 SYGVKD. This CDR3 is built from 11 residues. The germline V and J ends were trimmed by 8 bases and 6 bases, with 8 bases remaining between them. CDR3 sequence: CAIGIGNEQFF. The CDR3, as DNA: TGTGCCATCGGGATCGGCAATGAGCAGTTCTTC.

The rearrangement uses TRBV4-1 and TRBJ2-2; D remains ambiguous. Trimming took 8 bases from V and 1 from J, leaving 2 bases between them. The CDR3 spans 11 residues. The germline CDR1 and CDR2 sequences are MGHRA and YSYEKL. CDR3 nucleotides: TGCGCCAGCCAGAACACCGGGGAGCTGTTTTTT. Amino acids: CASQNTGELFF.

This clone showed up just a few times. CDR3 residues: CASSGGDSYEQYF. The CDR3 coding sequence is TGTGCCAGCAGCGGAGGGGACAGCTACGAGCAGTACTTC. The gene calls are TRBV9 and TRBJ2-7; 7 bases align to TRBD1. The length of the CDR3 is 13 residues. Germline loops: CDR1 SGDLS, CDR2 YYNGEE. V dropped 3 bases and J dropped 3; count of bases not matched to a gene: 3.

The chain recombines TRBV7-3 with TRBJ1-5; no reliable D call. V was trimmed by 2 bases and J by 5 bases, leaving 7 bases between them. The CDR3 spans 13 residues. Germline values: CDR1 SGHTA, CDR2 FQGTGA. CDR3 in DNA: TGTGCCAGCAGCTTAGAGGCAGATCAGCCCCAGCATTTT. It translates to CASSLEADQPQHF.

This clone was counted between two and nine times. This chain uses TRBV9 with TRBJ1-6; D gene unclear. CDR3 length: 12 residues. Germline assignment: CDR1 SGDLS and CDR2 YYNGEE. The V end was cut by 3 bases, the J end by 4 bases, with 2 bases between. DNA of the CDR3: TGTGCCAGCAGCGCGTATAATTCACCCCTCCACTTT. Translated: CASSAYNSPLHF.

This clone showed up just once. The rearrangement uses TRBV4-1 and TRBJ2-1, with 9 bases lining up with TRBD1. Looked up from germline, CDR1 is MGHRA and CDR2 is YSYEKL. The CDR3 runs 13 residues. Germline trimming cut 4 bases from V and 9 bases from J; bases unmatched to any gene: 4. CDR3: CASSLGQGSEQFF. For the CDR3, the DNA is TGCGCCAGCAGCCTGGGACAGGGCAGTGAGCAGTTCTTC.

This chain links TRBV7-2 with TRBJ1-2, with D perhaps TRBD1 (5 bases). The CDR3 has 15 residues. Germline values: CDR1 SGHTA, CDR2 FQGNSA. V shed 2 bases and J shed 6 bases, with 16 bases lying between them. CDR3 in amino acids: CASSLTVDGANGYTF. DNA of the CDR3: TGTGCCAGCAGCTTAACGGTTGACGGGGCCAATGGCTACACCTTC. Drawing the rest from reference TRBV7-2 and TRBJ1-2, the complete variable domain is GAGVSQSPSNKVTEKGKDVELRCDPISGHTALYWYRQSLGQGLEFLIYFQGNSAPDKSGLPSDRFSAERTGGSVSTLTIQRTQQEDSAVYLCASSLTVDGANGYTFGSGTRLTVV.